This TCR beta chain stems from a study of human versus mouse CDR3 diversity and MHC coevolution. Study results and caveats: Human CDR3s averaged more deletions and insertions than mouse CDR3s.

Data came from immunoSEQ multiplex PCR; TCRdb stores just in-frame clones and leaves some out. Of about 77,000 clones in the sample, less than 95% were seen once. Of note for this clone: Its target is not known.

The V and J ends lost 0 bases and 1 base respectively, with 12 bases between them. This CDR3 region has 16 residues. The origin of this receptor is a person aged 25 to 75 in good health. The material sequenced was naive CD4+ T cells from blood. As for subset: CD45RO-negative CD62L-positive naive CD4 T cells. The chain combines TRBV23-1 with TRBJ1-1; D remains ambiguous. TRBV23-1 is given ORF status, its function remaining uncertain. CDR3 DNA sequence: TGCGCCAGCAGTCAATCGATTGCGCGGGGGAACACTGAAGCTTTCTTT. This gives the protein CASSQSIARGNTEAFF.